The clone carrying this TCR beta chain has only a few counts. Its antigen is not known. Combining a sample-barcoded 5' primer with a J-beta primer mix, a second PCR ran for roughly 7 to 11 cycles. There were at least 2.5 million CDR3-containing paired-end reads obtained from each sample. TCRdb reprocessed the 5' RACE reads via MiXCR and lists one record per CDR3 protein. The table includes hundreds of thousands of distinct CDR3 sequences, 40% to 50% detected once. The J segment lost 5 bases and the V segment lost 1 base, leaving 2 bases of the junction unmatched. CDR1 is MGHDK, CDR2 SYGVNS, per germline. This CDR3 comprises 14 residues. In terms of origin and age, donors were healthy Caucasian individuals from Russia aged about 6 to 90. The sample originates from a study of blood T cells in healthy people across ages. General study points: The study found more naive CD4+ cells and higher diversity in long-lived than aged donors.

The sequencing input was blood. The TCR comes from an elderly man in good health. The rearrangement joins TRBV25-1 to TRBJ2-5; TRBD1 matches at 9 bases. The DNA of the CDR3 is TGTGCCAGCAGTGAATTCGGGACAGGGGAGACCCAGTACTTC. Protein product: CASSEFGTGETQYF. The full variable domain, completed using reference TRBV25-1 and TRBJ2-5, is EADIYQTPRYLVIGTGKKITLECSQTMGHDKMYWYQQDPGMELHLIHYSYGVNSTEKGDLSSESTVSRIRTEHFPLTLESARPSHTSQYLCASSEFGTGETQYFGPGTRLLVL.